This record looks at one T cell receptor beta chain sequence and its context. The junction had 10 bases not matched to a gene; V was cut back by 4 bases and J by 4 bases. The CDR3 sequence is 16 residues long. Germline-derived CDR1 and CDR2 are MNHNS and SASEGT. Sequencing used one aliquot of 450,000 to 600,000 cells per fraction. The record originates from a study of coeliac disease. Sequenced by immunoSEQ multiplex PCR; TCRdb stores in-frame clones only, minus some. The sample lists thousands of clones, about 49% occurring once. This receptor was taken from a man between 60 and 75 years old with celiac disease on a gluten-free diet. Sequencing used intraepithelial lymphocytes from the gut. J is TRBJ2-1 and V is TRBV6-1, with TRBD1 identical over 7 bases. The CDR3 here is CASSGAGGIKYNEQFF. The CDR3 nucleotides are TGTGCCAGCAGTGGGGCAGGGGGTATTAAGTACAATGAGCAGTTCTTC.